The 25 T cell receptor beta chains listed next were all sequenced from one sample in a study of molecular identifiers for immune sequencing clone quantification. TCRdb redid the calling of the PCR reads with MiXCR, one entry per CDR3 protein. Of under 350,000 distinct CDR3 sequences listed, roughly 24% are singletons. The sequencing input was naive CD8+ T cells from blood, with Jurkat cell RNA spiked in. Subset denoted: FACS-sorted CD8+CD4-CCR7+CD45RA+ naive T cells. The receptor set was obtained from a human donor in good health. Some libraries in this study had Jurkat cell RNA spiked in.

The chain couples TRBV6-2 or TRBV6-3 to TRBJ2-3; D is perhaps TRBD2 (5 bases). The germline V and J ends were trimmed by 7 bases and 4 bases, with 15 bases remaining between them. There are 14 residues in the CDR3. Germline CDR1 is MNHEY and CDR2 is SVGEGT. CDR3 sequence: CASNRAGGPDTQYF. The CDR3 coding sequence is TGTGCCAGCAATCGTGCGGGTGGTCCAGATACGCAGTATTTT.

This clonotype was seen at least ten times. Here the CDR3 reads CASSFSSDTQYF. DNA for the CDR3: TGTGCCAGCAGCTTTAGCTCAGATACGCAGTATTTT. The chain couples TRBV12-3 or TRBV12-4 to TRBJ2-3, with D hard to call. Trimming removed 6 bases at V and 4 bases at J, with 8 bases between. The CDR3 length is 12 residues.

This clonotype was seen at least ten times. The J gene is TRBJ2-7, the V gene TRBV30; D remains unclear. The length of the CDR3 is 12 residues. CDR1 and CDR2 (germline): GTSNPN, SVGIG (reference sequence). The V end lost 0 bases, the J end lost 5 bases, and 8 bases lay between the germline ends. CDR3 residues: CAWSVLDDEQYF. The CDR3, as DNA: TGTGCCTGGAGTGTACTGGATGACGAGCAGTACTTC.

The CDR3 DNA follows: TGTGCCAGCAGTTGGGCCTGGACAGGGGGAGAGTCTGGGGCCAACGTCCTGACTTTC. It translates to CASSWAWTGGESGANVLTF. V gene TRBV6-2 or TRBV6-3 combines with J gene TRBJ2-6, with 10 positions matching TRBD1. The CDR3 consists of 19 residues. V shed 4 bases, J shed 1 base, and the junction held 10 bases outside the gene matches. CDR1 is MNHEY, CDR2 SVGEGT, per germline.

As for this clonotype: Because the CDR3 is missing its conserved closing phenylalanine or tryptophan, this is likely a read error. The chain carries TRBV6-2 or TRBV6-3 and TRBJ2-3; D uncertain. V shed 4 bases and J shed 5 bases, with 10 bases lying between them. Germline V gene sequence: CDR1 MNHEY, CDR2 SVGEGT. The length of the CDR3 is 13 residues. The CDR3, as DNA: TGTGCCAGCAGTTCTCGGTTTCTAGATACGCAGTATTCT. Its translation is CASSSRFLDTQYS.

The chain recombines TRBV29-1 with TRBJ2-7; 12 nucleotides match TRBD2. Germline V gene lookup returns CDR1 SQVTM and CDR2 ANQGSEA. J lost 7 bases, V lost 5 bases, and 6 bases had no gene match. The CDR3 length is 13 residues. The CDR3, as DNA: TGCAGCGTTCGACTAGCGGGAGTGTGGGAGCAGTACTTC. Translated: CSVRLAGVWEQYF.

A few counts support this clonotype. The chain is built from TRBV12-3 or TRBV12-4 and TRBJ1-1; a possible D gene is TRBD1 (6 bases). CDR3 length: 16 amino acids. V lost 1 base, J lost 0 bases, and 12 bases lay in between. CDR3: CASSLVRTEMNTEAFF. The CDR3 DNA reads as TGTGCCAGCAGTTTAGTGAGGACAGAAATGAACACTGAAGCTTTCTTT.

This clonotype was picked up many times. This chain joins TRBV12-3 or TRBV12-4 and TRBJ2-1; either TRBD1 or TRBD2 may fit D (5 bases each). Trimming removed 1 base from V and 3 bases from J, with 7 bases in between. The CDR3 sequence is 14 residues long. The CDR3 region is CASSLGGGYNEQFF. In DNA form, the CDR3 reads TGTGCCAGCAGTTTAGGTGGGGGCTACAATGAGCAGTTCTTC.

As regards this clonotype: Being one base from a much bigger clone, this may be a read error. In nucleotides, the CDR3 is TGTGCCAGCAGCCACGGACGGGGGGCGTTCGAGCAGTACTTC. Its translation: CASSHGRGAFEQYF. This rearrangement joins TRBV4-2 to TRBJ2-7, with a possible D match to TRBD2 (7 bases). The CDR3 extends over 14 amino acids. CDR1 is LGHNA, CDR2 YNFKEQ, per germline. The V and J ends lost 3 bases and 6 bases respectively, with 15 bases between them.

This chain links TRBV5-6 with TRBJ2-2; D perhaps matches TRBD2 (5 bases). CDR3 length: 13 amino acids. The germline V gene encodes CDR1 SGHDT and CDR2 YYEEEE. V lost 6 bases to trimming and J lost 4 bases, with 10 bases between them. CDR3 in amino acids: CASKRASTGELFF. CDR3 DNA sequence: TGTGCCAGCAAGAGGGCGAGCACCGGGGAGCTGTTTTTT.

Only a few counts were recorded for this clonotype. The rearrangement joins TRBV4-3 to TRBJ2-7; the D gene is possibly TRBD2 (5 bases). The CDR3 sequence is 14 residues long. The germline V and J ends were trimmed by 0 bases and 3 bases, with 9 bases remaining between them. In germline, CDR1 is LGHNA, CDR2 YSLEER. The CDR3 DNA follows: TGCGCCAGCAGCCAAGATCACGGGGTCTACGAGCAGTACTTC. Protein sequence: CASSQDHGVYEQYF.

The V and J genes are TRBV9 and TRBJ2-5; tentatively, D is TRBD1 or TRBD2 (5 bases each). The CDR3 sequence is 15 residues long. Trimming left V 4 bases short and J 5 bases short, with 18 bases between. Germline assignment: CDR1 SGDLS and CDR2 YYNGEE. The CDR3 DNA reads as TGTGCCAGCAGCCACTTAGTGGGGGAGTTCGAGACCCAGTACTTC. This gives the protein CASSHLVGEFETQYF.

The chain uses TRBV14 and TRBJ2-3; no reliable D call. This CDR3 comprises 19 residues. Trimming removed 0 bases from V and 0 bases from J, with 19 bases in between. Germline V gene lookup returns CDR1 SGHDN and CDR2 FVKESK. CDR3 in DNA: TGTGCCAGCAGCCAAGATATTGGAAGAGGAGTTCCTAGCACAGATACGCAGTATTTT. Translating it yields CASSQDIGRGVPSTDTQYF.

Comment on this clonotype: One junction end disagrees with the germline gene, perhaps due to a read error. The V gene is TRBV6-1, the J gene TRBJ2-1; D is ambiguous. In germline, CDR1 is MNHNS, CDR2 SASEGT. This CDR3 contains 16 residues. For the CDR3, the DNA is TGTGCCAGCAGTGAAGGCACATCAAGCTCCTACGATGAGCAGTTCTTC. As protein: CASSEGTSSSYDEQFF.

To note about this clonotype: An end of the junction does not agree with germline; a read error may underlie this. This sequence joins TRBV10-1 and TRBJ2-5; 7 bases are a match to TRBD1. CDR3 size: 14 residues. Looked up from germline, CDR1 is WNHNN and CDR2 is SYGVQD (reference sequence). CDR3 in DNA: TGCGCCTGCAGTGAGTCACAGGGGCGGGAGACCCAGTACTTC. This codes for CACSESQGRETQYF.

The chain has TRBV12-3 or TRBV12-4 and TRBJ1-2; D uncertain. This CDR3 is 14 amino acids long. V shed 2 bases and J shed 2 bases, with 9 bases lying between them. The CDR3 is CASSLTPGNYGYTF. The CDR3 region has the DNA TGTGCCAGCAGTTTAACTCCAGGAAACTATGGCTACACCTTC.

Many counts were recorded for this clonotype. CDR3 amino acids: CASSLETDHSPLHF. In DNA, the CDR3 is TGTGCCAGCAGCTTAGAGACGGACCATTCACCCCTCCACTTT. V usage is TRBV13 and J usage is TRBJ1-6; D not resolved. V was clipped by 1 base and J by 8 bases, with 9 bases between them. The CDR3 totals 14 residues. The germline V gene encodes CDR1 PRHDT and CDR2 FYEKMQ (reference sequence). Full variable domain (missing parts from reference TRBV13 and TRBJ1-6): AAGVIQSPRHLIKEKRETATLKCYPIPRHDTVYWYQQGPGQDPQFLISFYEKMQSDKGSIPDRFSAQQFSDYHSELNMSSLELGDSALYFCASSLETDHSPLHFGNGTRLTVT.

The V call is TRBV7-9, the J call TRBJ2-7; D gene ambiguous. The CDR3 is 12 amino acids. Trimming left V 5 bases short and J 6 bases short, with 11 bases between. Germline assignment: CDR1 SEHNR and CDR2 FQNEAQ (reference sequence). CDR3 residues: CASSPRKGEQYF. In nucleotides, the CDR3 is TGTGCCAGCAGCCCAAGAAAAGGCGAGCAGTACTTC.

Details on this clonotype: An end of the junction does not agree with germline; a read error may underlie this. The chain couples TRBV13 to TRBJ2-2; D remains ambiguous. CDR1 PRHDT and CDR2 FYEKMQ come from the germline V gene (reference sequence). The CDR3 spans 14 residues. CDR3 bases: TGTGCCAGCAGCCCCGGGTGGAACGCCGGGGAGCTGTTTTTT. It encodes CASSPGWNAGELFF.

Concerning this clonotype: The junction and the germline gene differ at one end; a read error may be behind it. In nucleotides, the CDR3 is TGTGCCAGCAGCTACGGACAGGGGGACTACGAGCAGTACTTC. It is translated as CASSYGQGDYEQYF. This chain joins TRBV5-3 and TRBJ2-7; TRBD1 matches at 10 bases. TRBV5-3 is an open reading frame, and its role is uncertain. This CDR3 has 14 residues.

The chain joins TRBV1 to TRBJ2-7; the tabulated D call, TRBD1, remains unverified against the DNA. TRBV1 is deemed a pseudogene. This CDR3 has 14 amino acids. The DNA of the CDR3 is TGTACCAGCAGCCAAGATGGGACAGGAGGCGAACAGTACTTC. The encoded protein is CTSSQDGTGGEQYF.

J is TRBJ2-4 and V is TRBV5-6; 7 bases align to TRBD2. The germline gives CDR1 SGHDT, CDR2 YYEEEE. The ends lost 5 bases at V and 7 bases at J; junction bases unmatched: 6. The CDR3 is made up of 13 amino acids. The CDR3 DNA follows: TGTGCCAGCAGAGGGACTATGATTAACATTCAGTACTTC. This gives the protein CASRGTMINIQYF. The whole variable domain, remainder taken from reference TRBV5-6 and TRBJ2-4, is DAGVTQSPTHLIKTRGQQVTLRCSPKSGHDTVSWYQQALGQGPQFIFQYYEEEERQRGNFPDRFSGHQFPNYSSELNVNALLLGDSALYLCASRGTMINIQYFGAGTRLSVL.

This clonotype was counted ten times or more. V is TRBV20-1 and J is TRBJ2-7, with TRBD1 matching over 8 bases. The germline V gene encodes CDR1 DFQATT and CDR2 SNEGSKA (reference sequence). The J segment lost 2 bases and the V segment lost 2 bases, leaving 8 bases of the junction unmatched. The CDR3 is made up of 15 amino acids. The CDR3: CSARPRDRYTYEQYF. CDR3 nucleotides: TGCAGTGCTAGACCCCGGGACAGGTACACCTACGAGCAGTACTTC.

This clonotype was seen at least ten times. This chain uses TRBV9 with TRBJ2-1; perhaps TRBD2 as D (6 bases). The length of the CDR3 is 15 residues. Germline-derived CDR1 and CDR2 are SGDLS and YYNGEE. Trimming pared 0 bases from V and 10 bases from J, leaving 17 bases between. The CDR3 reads CASSVGPPLAREQFF. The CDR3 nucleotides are TGTGCCAGCAGCGTAGGGCCCCCACTAGCCCGGGAGCAGTTCTTC.

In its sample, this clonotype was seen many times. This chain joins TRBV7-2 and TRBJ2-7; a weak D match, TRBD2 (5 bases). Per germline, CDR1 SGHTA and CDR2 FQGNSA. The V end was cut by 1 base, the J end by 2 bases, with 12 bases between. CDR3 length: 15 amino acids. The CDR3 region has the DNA TGTGCCAGCAGCTTAGTGGTTGAGGGCCCCTACGAGCAGTACTTC. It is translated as CASSLVVEGPYEQYF.